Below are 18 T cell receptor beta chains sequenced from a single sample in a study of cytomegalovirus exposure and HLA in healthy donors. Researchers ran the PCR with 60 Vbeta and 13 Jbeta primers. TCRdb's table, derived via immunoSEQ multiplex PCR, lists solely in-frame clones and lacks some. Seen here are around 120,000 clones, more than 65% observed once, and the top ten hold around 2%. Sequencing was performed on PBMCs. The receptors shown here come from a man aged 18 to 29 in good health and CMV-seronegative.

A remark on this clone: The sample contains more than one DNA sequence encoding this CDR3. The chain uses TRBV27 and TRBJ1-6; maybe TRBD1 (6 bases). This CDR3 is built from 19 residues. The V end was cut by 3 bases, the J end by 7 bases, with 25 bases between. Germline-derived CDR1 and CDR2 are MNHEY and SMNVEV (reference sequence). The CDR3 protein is CASSFRGGASSLANSPLHF. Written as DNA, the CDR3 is TGTGCCAGCAGTTTTCGGGGGGGCGCATCGAGTCTGGCCAATTCACCCCTCCACTTT.

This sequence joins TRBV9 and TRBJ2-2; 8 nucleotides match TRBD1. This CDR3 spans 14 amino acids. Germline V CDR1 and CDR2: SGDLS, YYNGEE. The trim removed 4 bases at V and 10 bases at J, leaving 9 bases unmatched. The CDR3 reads CASSSSRGLTELFF. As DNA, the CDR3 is TGTGCCAGCAGCTCGTCCAGGGGGCTCACGGAGCTGTTTTTT.

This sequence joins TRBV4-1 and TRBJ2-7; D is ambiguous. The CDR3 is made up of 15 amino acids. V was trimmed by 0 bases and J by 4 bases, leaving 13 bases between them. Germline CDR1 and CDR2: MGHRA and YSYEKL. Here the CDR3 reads CASSQDSARFYEQYF. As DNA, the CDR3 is TGCGCCAGCAGCCAAGACAGCGCGCGGTTTTACGAGCAGTACTTC.

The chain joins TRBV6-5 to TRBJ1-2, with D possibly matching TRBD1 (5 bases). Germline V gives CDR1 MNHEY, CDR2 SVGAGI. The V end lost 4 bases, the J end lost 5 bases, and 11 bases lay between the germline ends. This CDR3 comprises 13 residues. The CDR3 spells CASSSLGTYGYTF. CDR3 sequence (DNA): TGTGCCAGCAGTTCTCTCGGGACTTATGGCTACACCTTC.

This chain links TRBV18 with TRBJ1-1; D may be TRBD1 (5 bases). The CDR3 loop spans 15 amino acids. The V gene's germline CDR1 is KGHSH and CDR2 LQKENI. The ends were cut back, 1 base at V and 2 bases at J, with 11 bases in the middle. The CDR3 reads CASSPLGQGNTEAFF. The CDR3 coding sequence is TGTGCCAGCTCACCACTAGGTCAGGGAAACACTGAAGCTTTCTTT.

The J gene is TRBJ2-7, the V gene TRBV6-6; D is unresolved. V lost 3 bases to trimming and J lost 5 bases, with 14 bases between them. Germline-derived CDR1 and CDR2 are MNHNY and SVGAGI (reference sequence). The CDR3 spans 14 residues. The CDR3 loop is CASSYPGSEDEQYF. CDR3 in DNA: TGTGCCAGCAGTTATCCCGGATCTGAGGACGAGCAGTACTTC.

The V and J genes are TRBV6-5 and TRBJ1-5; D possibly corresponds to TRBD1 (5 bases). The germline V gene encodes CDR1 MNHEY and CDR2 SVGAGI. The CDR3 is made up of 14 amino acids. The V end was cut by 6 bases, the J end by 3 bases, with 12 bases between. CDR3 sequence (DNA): TGTGCCAGCAGGTCTGGGGCCGTCAATCAGCCCCAGCATTTT. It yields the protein CASRSGAVNQPQHF.

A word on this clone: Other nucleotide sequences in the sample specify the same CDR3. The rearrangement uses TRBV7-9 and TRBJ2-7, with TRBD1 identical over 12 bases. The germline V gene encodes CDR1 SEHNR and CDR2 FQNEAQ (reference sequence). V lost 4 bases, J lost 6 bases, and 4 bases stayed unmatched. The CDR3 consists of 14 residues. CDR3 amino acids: CASSSRDRGLEQYF. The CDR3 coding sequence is TGTGCCAGCAGCTCCCGGGACAGGGGGCTCGAGCAGTACTTC.

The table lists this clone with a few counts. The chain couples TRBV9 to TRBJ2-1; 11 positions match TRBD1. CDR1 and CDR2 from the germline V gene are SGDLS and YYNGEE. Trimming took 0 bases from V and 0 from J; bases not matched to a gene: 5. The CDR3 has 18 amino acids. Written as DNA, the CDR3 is TGTGCCAGCAGCGTAGGCCCCGGGACAGGGGGCTCCTACAATGAGCAGTTCTTC. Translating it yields CASSVGPGTGGSYNEQFF. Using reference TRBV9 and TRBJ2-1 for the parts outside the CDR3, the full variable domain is DSGVTQTPKHLITATGQRVTLRCSPRSGDLSVYWYQQSLDQGLQFLIQYYNGEERAKGNILERFSAQQFPDLHSELNLSSLELGDSALYFCASSVGPGTGGSYNEQFFGPGTRLTVL.

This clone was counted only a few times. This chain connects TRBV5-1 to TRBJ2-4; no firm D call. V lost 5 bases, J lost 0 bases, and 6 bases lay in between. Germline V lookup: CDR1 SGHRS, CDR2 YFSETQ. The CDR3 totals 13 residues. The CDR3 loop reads CASRSSAKNIQYF. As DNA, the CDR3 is TGCGCCAGCAGATCATCAGCCAAAAACATTCAGTACTTC.

CDR3 protein: CASSFSRRNEKLFF. The CDR3 DNA reads TGTGCCAGCAGCTTTTCCAGGAGGAATGAAAAACTGTTTTTT. V is TRBV7-2 and J is TRBJ1-4; D unresolved. Germline CDR1 SGHTA, CDR2 FQGNSA. Trimming shortened V by 3 bases and J by 5 bases, and 10 bases separated the two germline ends. The CDR3 sequence is 14 residues long.

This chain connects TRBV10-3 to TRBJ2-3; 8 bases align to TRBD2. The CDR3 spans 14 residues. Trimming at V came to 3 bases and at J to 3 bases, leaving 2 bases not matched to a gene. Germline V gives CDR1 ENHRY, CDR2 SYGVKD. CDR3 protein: CAISDGGGTDTQYF. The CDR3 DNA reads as TGTGCCATCAGTGACGGCGGGGGGACAGATACGCAGTATTTT.

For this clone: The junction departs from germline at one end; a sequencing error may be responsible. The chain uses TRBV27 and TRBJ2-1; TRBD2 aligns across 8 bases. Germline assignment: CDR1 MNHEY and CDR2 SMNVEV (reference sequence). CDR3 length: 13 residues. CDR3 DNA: TGTGCCAGCAGAAGGACTAGCTACCATGAGCAGTTCTTC. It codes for CASRRTSYHEQFF.

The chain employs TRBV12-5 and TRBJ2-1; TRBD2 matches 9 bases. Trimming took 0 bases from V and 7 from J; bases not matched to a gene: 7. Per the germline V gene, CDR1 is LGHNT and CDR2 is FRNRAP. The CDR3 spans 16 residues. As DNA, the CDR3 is TGTGCTAGTGGTTTGGTACTTCGGCTAGCGGGGAATGAGCAGTTCTTC. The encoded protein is CASGLVLRLAGNEQFF.

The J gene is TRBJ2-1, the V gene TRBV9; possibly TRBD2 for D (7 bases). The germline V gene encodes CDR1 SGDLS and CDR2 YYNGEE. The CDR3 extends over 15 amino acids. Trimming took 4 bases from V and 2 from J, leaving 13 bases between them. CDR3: CASSKGGNPYNEQFF. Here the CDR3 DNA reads TGTGCCAGCAGCAAGGGGGGGAACCCCTACAATGAGCAGTTCTTC.

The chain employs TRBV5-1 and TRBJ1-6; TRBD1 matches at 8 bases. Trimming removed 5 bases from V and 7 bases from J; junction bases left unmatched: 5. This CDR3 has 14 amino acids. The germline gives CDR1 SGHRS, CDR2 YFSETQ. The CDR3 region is CASSPGQDNSPLHF. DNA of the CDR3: TGCGCCAGCAGTCCGGGACAGGACAATTCACCCCTCCACTTT.

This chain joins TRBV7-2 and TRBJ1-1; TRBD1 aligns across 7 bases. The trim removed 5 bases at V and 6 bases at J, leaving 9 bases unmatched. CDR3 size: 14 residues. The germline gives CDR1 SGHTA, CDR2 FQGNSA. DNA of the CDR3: TGTGCCAGCAGCCCCGACAGGGTAAGAGCTGAAGCTTTCTTT. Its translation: CASSPDRVRAEAFF.

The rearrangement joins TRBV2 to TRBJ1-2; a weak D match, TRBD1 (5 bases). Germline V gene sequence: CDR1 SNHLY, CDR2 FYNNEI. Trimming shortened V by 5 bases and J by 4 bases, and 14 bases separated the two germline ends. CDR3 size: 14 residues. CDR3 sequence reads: CASSPSPTGYGYTF. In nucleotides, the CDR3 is TGTGCCAGCAGTCCCTCACCCACAGGCTATGGCTACACCTTC. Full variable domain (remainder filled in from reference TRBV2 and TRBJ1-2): EPEVTQTPSHQVTQMGQEVILRCVPISNHLYFYWYRQILGQKVEFLVSFYNNEISEKSEIFDDQFSVERPDGSNFTLKIRSTKLEDSAMYFCASSPSPTGYGYTFGSGTRLTVV.